The next 11 T cell receptor beta chains were all read from a single sample in a study of cytomegalovirus exposure and HLA in healthy donors (dated by TCRdb to between 2016 and 2019). The method behind the library was the immunoSEQ multiplex PCR assay. The multiplex PCR relied on a mix of 60 forward primers for TCR Vbeta segments and 13 reverse primers for TCR Jbeta segments. TCRdb retrieved this table from immuneACCESS and kept in-frame rearrangements only. Not all clones are present; in checked studies, unresolved V genes account for under half, and no reason is known for the remainder. This sample comprises tens of thousands of clones, roughly 66% of them detected only once. The leading ten clones occupy around 2.7% of the sample. Sequencing was done on a sample of PBMCs. Receptors were obtained from a woman in her 50s in good health and CMV-seronegative.

The V call is TRBV5-1, the J call TRBJ1-1, with D unclear. In germline, CDR1 is SGHRS, CDR2 YFSETQ. The CDR3 sequence is 13 residues long. Between the trimmed V and J ends, which lost 7 bases and 0 bases, there was a span of 10 bases. The CDR3 reads CASRSAVNTEAFF. For the CDR3, the DNA is TGCGCCAGCCGATCCGCAGTGAACACTGAAGCTTTCTTT.

This clone was counted between two and nine times. CDR3: CASSYSIPDTQYF. As DNA, the CDR3 is TGTGCCAGCAGTTATAGTATCCCAGATACGCAGTATTTT. The rearrangement links TRBV7-2 to TRBJ2-3; no reliable D call. This CDR3 contains 13 residues. V was trimmed by 6 bases and J by 4 bases, leaving 11 bases between them. The germline V gene has CDR1 SGHTA and CDR2 FQGNSA.

This chain links TRBV5-6 with TRBJ2-7, with D possibly TRBD1 on 5 matching bases. Deletions cut 0 bases from V and 3 bases from J, with 13 bases between. Germline CDR1 is SGHDT and CDR2 is YYEEEE. The CDR3 runs 15 residues. The CDR3 DNA reads TGTGCCAGCAGCTTGGTTTCAGGGCCCGACTACGAGCAGTACTTC. Translating it yields CASSLVSGPDYEQYF.

V is TRBV28 and J is TRBJ2-1; D possibly corresponds to TRBD1 (5 bases). CDR1 and CDR2 from the germline V gene are MDHEN and SYDVKM. The CDR3 has 16 amino acids. The V gene lost 4 bases and the J gene lost 4 bases, with 17 bases spanning the gap. This chain's CDR3 is CASSSHRRSIYNEQFF. CDR3 DNA sequence: TGTGCCAGCAGTTCACACAGGCGGTCCATATACAATGAGCAGTTCTTC.

The rearrangement links TRBV7-9 to TRBJ2-2; 11 bases are a match to TRBD2. The trim removed 6 bases at V and 5 bases at J, leaving 2 bases unmatched. This CDR3 region has 14 residues. The V gene's germline CDR1 is SEHNR and CDR2 FQNEAQ (reference sequence). The CDR3 reads CASRPSGGTGELFF. CDR3 DNA sequence: TGTGCCAGCAGGCCTAGCGGGGGGACCGGGGAGCTGTTTTTT.

The chain links TRBV28 to TRBJ1-2; D gene ambiguous. Germline CDR1 MDHEN, CDR2 SYDVKM. The CDR3 length is 14 residues. V gave up 8 bases and J gave up 0 bases, with 13 bases separating them. Here the CDR3 reads CASEKGGANYGYTF. Here the CDR3 DNA reads TGTGCCAGCGAGAAAGGAGGAGCTAACTATGGCTACACCTTC.

The table lists this clone with a count of one. The genes are TRBV4-2 and TRBJ2-5; TRBD1 is a possible D gene (7 bases). V lost 0 bases to trimming and J lost 7 bases, with 24 bases between them. The CDR3 has 18 amino acids. CDR1 LGHNA and CDR2 YNFKEQ come from the germline V gene. CDR3 in DNA: TGTGCCAGCAGCCAAGACTTCGATCCCACGGACAGGAGGGGGACCCAGTACTTC. As protein: CASSQDFDPTDRRGTQYF.

V and J are TRBV19 and TRBJ1-5, with TRBD1 identical over 7 bases. Trimming removed 3 bases from V and 1 base from J; junction bases left unmatched: 6. There are 16 residues in the CDR3. The germline V gene has CDR1 LNHDA and CDR2 SQIVND (reference sequence). The CDR3 spells CASSIFATGSNQPQHF. Written as DNA, the CDR3 is TGTGCCAGTAGTATTTTCGCGACAGGGAGCAATCAGCCCCAGCATTTT.

This clone was recorded a few times. The chain's CDR3 is CASSFTGTGTEKLFF. The CDR3 DNA reads as TGTGCCAGTAGTTTTACCGGGACAGGAACTGAAAAACTGTTTTTT. The chain couples TRBV19 to TRBJ1-4; 8 bases agree with TRBD1. The CDR3 loop spans 15 amino acids. Looked up from germline, CDR1 is LNHDA and CDR2 is SQIVND (reference sequence). Germline trimming cut 5 bases from V and 7 bases from J; bases unmatched to any gene: 9.

V and J are TRBV19 and TRBJ2-7; tentatively, D is TRBD1 (6 bases). The germline gives CDR1 LNHDA, CDR2 SQIVND (reference sequence). This CDR3 is 13 amino acids long. The V gene lost 6 bases and the J gene lost 2 bases, with 11 bases spanning the gap. The CDR3 region is CASSGQKPYEQYF. For the CDR3, the DNA is TGTGCCAGTAGCGGACAGAAGCCCTACGAGCAGTACTTC.

The J gene is TRBJ2-2, the V gene TRBV5-1, with 8 bases matching TRBD2. The CDR3 consists of 13 residues. The junction had 4 bases not matched to a gene; V was cut back by 6 bases and J by 6 bases. CDR1 is SGHRS and CDR2 is YFSETQ in the germline V gene. The DNA for the CDR3 is TGCGCCAGCACAACGGGAGGGCCCGGGGAGCTGTTTTTT. This gives the protein CASTTGGPGELFF.